This entry lists 8 T cell receptor beta chains sequenced from one sample in a study of T cells after yellow fever vaccination. One entry per CDR3 protein results from TCRdb running MiXCR on the 5' RACE reads. The sample lists just under 600,000 distinct CDR3 sequences; roughly 14% were seen once. This material consisted of PBMCs, taken on the day of the yellow fever booster vaccination. Every receptor here comes from a man aged 25-45 years who received the YFV17D yellow fever vaccine.

This clonotype was observed a few times. The rearrangement links TRBV7-2 to TRBJ2-7; the D gene is possibly TRBD1 (8 bases). Germline loops: CDR1 SGHTA, CDR2 FQGNSA. The CDR3 runs to 14 residues. Trimming cost V 7 bases and J 5 bases, with 18 bases left between them. For the CDR3, the DNA is TGTGCCAGCACCACAGGGGGGGTTCAGCACGAGCAGTACTTC. It codes for CASTTGGVQHEQYF.

The gene calls are TRBV5-8 and TRBJ2-5; 9 nucleotides match TRBD1. The CDR3 spans 15 residues. Trimming cost V 3 bases and J 1 base; bases outside gene matches: 4. Germline V gene sequence: CDR1 SGHTS, CDR2 YDEGEE. The CDR3 here is CASSSGTGSQETQYF. DNA for the CDR3: TGTGCCAGCAGCTCCGGGACAGGGAGCCAAGAGACCCAGTACTTC. The entire variable domain, with the rest obtained from reference TRBV5-8 and TRBJ2-5, is as follows: EAGVTQSPTHLIKTRGQQATLRCSPISGHTSVYWYQQALGLGLQFLLWYDEGEERNRGNFPPRFSGRQFPNYSSELNVNALELEDSALYLCASSSGTGSQETQYFGPGTRLLVL.

The gene calls are TRBV7-2 and TRBJ2-3, with D possibly being TRBD2 (6 bases). The ends were cut back, 5 bases at V and 1 base at J, with 13 bases in the middle. The CDR3 spans 15 residues. CDR1 is SGHTA and CDR2 is FQGNSA in the germline V gene. The CDR3, as DNA: TGTGCCAGCAGCCCCACTAGCTATGGCACAGATACGCAGTATTTT. Protein sequence: CASSPTSYGTDTQYF.

The V call is TRBV7-3, the J call TRBJ2-6; TRBD2 agrees at 8 bases. CDR1 is SGHTA and CDR2 is FQGTGA in the germline V gene. With V trimmed by 5 bases and J by 0 bases, 6 bases remained unmatched. CDR3 length: 17 amino acids. CDR3 DNA: TGTGCCAGCAGCACGCTAGCGGGCCGCTCTGGGGCCAACGTCCTGACTTTC. Translation: CASSTLAGRSGANVLTF.

This chain links TRBV6-5 with TRBJ1-1, with no clear D. The V end was cut by 0 bases, the J end by 1 base, with 15 bases between. CDR3 length: 17 residues. Germline loops: CDR1 MNHEY, CDR2 SVGAGI. The CDR3 protein is CASSYSGGRLGNTEAFF. CDR3 in DNA: TGTGCCAGCAGTTACTCGGGCGGACGTTTGGGGAACACTGAAGCTTTCTTT.

This clonotype was counted a few times. The chain has TRBV2 and TRBJ2-7, with D maybe TRBD1 (5 bases). The CDR3 contains 12 residues. The V end was cut by 4 bases, the J end by 3 bases, with 7 bases between. Germline V gene data show CDR1 as SNHLY and CDR2 as FYNNEI. CDR3 nucleotide sequence: TGTGCCAGCAGTGCACAGGTCTACGAGCAGTACTTC. This encodes CASSAQVYEQYF.

V usage is TRBV6-2 or TRBV6-3 and J usage is TRBJ2-3; 10 nucleotides line up with TRBD2. Germline CDR1 and CDR2: MNHEY and SVGEGT. The CDR3 covers 16 residues. V was pared by 1 base and J by 4 bases, with 5 bases of the junction left unmatched. CDR3 in amino acids: CASSYFLAGDSDTQYF. For the CDR3, the DNA is TGTGCCAGCAGTTACTTCCTAGCGGGAGATTCAGATACGCAGTATTTT.

The chain joins TRBV7-9 to TRBJ2-3; 8 bases align to TRBD2. The CDR3 is made up of 16 amino acids. Trimming cost V 5 bases and J 2 bases; bases outside gene matches: 9. CDR1 and CDR2 from the germline V gene are SEHNR and FQNEAQ (reference sequence). The CDR3 region is CASSPASGSATDTQYF. The CDR3 coding sequence is TGTGCCAGCAGCCCGGCAAGCGGGAGCGCCACAGATACGCAGTATTTT. Full variable domain (remainder filled in from reference TRBV7-9 and TRBJ2-3): DTGVSQNPRHKITKRGQNVTFRCDPISEHNRLYWYRQTLGQGPEFLTYFQNEAQLEKSRLLSDRFSAERPKGSFSTLEIQRTEQGDSAMYLCASSPASGSATDTQYFGPGTRLTVL.